This T cell receptor (beta chain) was sequenced in a study of T cells in Graves' hyperthyroidism and ophthalmopathy. In the case of this clonotype: No antigen is known for it.

Source material for PBMCs was roughly 10 ml fresh peripheral blood. TCR beta CDR3 region amplification was performed from RNA transcripts. In the first-round RT-PCR of the TCR CDR3, the HTBI primer set was used. Using its own MiXCR run on the multiplex PCR reads, TCRdb lists one record per CDR3 protein. Among a few hundred thousand distinct CDR3 sequences, around 15% were seen once, and the ten largest hold 25% to 35%. Study-wide points: Blood held most thyroid clonotypes expanded above 0.001 frequency.

The sample taken for sequencing was blood. The clonotype was recovered from a woman between 25 and 40 years old with Graves' ophthalmopathy.

This CDR3 is CASSQDCWETQYF. CDR3 DNA sequence: TGTGCCAGCAGCCAAGATTGTTGGGAGACCCAGTACTTC. The V gene is TRBV3-2, the J gene TRBJ2-5. TRBV3-2 constitutes a pseudogene. CDR3 size: 13 residues.